Presented here are 21 T cell receptor beta chains from one specimen sequenced in a study of T cells after yellow fever vaccination. Via MiXCR, TCRdb re-called the 5' RACE reads, giving one row per CDR3 protein. This table has a few hundred thousand distinct CDR3 sequences, roughly 12% appearing once. Sample: PBMCs, taken on the day of the first yellow fever vaccination. Receptors were obtained from a man aged 18 to 35 who received the YFV17D yellow fever vaccine.

There are many counts of this clonotype. V gene TRBV5-1 combines with J gene TRBJ2-1, with 13 bases that match TRBD2. There are 15 residues in the CDR3. J lost 5 bases, V lost 3 bases, and 2 bases had no gene match. Germline CDR1 and CDR2: SGHRS and YFSETQ. CDR3 in amino acids: CASSSGLAGDNEQFF. The DNA for the CDR3 is TGCGCCAGCAGCTCCGGACTAGCGGGGGACAATGAGCAGTTCTTC.

The V call is TRBV5-5, the J call TRBJ2-7, with D uncertain. Trimming removed 5 bases at V and 0 bases at J, with 15 bases between. The CDR3 has 15 residues. The germline CDR1 and CDR2 sequences are SGHKS and YYEKEE (reference sequence). The chain's CDR3 is CASSLELTDSYEQYF. Here the CDR3 DNA reads TGTGCCAGCAGTCTCGAGCTAACAGACTCCTACGAGCAGTACTTC.

This clonotype was observed a few times. The genes are TRBV13 and TRBJ2-7, with TRBD1 matching 7 bases. Germline CDR1 reads PRHDT; CDR2 reads FYEKMQ (reference sequence). This CDR3 has 12 amino acids. V gave up 4 bases and J gave up 7 bases; unmatched junction bases: 4. The CDR3 DNA sequence: TGTGCCAGCAGCTCGACAGGGAGAGAGCAGTACTTC. Translating it yields CASSSTGREQYF.

V usage is TRBV5-1 and J usage is TRBJ1-5; 9 bases line up with TRBD1. The V gene's germline CDR1 is SGHRS and CDR2 YFSETQ. Trimming at V came to 0 bases and at J to 6 bases, leaving 7 bases not matched to a gene. CDR3 length: 16 residues. The CDR3 coding sequence is TGCGCCAGCAGCTTGGGGGGACAGGGTAACGGTCAGCCCCAGCATTTT. Its protein product is CASSLGGQGNGQPQHF.

This clonotype was observed many times. This rearrangement joins TRBV5-6 to TRBJ2-3, with TRBD2 matching 8 bases. In germline, CDR1 is SGHDT, CDR2 YYEEEE. Trimming at V came to 6 bases and at J to 2 bases, leaving 8 bases not matched to a gene. CDR3 length equals 15 residues. The CDR3: CASTKTSDFTDTQYF. CDR3 nucleotide sequence: TGTGCCAGCACCAAGACTAGCGACTTCACAGATACGCAGTATTTT.

V gene TRBV29-1 combines with J gene TRBJ2-1, with 11 nucleotides matching TRBD1. This CDR3 has 11 amino acids. V shed 5 bases, J shed 13 bases, and the junction held 4 bases outside the gene matches. CDR1 is SQVTM, CDR2 ANQGSEA, per germline. This chain's CDR3 is CSVWTGGAQFF. The CDR3 bases are TGCAGCGTTTGGACAGGGGGCGCTCAGTTCTTC.

The table lists this clonotype with a few counts. The rearrangement joins TRBV9 to TRBJ2-2; no definite D call. Germline CDR1 is SGDLS and CDR2 is YYNGEE. The V end was cut by 1 base, the J end by 4 bases, with 14 bases between. CDR3 size: 16 residues. CDR3 region: CASSVPYPGGTGELFF. In DNA form, the CDR3 reads TGTGCCAGCAGCGTACCTTACCCGGGCGGCACCGGGGAGCTGTTTTTT.

J is TRBJ1-1 and V is TRBV3-1; no reliable D call. The CDR3 extends over 13 amino acids. The germline V gene has CDR1 LGHDT and CDR2 YNNKEL (reference sequence). V lost 0 bases to trimming and J lost 11 bases, with 13 bases between them. The CDR3 is CASSQDLPPRAFF. CDR3 nucleotides: TGTGCCAGCAGCCAAGACCTCCCCCCTAGGGCTTTCTTT.

This clonotype has ten or more counts. The V and J genes are TRBV7-2 and TRBJ2-1; 9 nucleotides align to TRBD1. CDR1 SGHTA and CDR2 FQGNSA come from the germline V gene. Losses at the gene ends were 4 bases for V and 1 base for J; bases not matched to a gene: 8. This CDR3 is 17 amino acids long. CDR3 sequence: CASSSPTGGLSYNEQFF. CDR3 DNA: TGTGCCAGCAGCTCCCCAACAGGGGGCTTGTCCTACAATGAGCAGTTCTTC.

The table lists this clonotype with a few counts. The rearrangement uses TRBV12-3 or TRBV12-4 and TRBJ2-1, with D possibly matching TRBD2 (5 bases). The CDR3 covers 17 residues. V lost 8 bases and J 4 bases, leaving 24 bases between the germline ends. The CDR3 loop reads CASDSRGPGRGYNEQFF. The CDR3 nucleotides are TGTGCCAGCGACTCCCGTGGGCCGGGAAGAGGGTACAATGAGCAGTTCTTC.

The rearrangement uses TRBV18 and TRBJ2-7, with D possibly matching TRBD2 (5 bases). V lost 3 bases and J 3 bases, leaving 6 bases between the germline ends. From germline, CDR1 is KGHSH and CDR2 LQKENI. The CDR3 has 12 residues. CDR3 loop: CASSPGDYEQYF. The CDR3 region has the DNA TGTGCCAGCTCACCCGGGGACTACGAGCAGTACTTC.

Ten or more counts support this clonotype. This chain connects TRBV12-3 or TRBV12-4 to TRBJ2-3; D is possibly TRBD2 (5 bases). The CDR3 consists of 15 residues. The V and J ends lost 7 bases and 5 bases respectively, with 19 bases between them. CDR3 sequence (DNA): TGTGCCAGCACCACCGGGGATAGCCCGGGAGATACGCAGTATTTT. Residues: CASTTGDSPGDTQYF.

The CDR3 DNA reads as TGCAGTGCTAGAGCCCGGGACGGAGAGACCCAGTACTTC. Its protein product is CSARARDGETQYF. The gene calls are TRBV20-1 and TRBJ2-5, with D possibly called TRBD1 or TRBD2 (5 bases each). Trimming removed 1 base from V and 4 bases from J, with 10 bases in between. CDR3 length: 13 residues. Germline V gives CDR1 DFQATT, CDR2 SNEGSKA (reference sequence).

This chain joins TRBV12-3 or TRBV12-4 and TRBJ1-1; D is unresolved. The CDR3 length is 12 residues. V lost 5 bases and J 3 bases, leaving 7 bases between the germline ends. The CDR3 sequence: CASSRDYTEAFF. In nucleotides, the CDR3 is TGTGCCAGCAGTAGGGATTACACTGAAGCTTTCTTT.

This clonotype showed up just a few times. J is TRBJ2-2 and V is TRBV20-1; 8 bases map to TRBD2. Germline V gene lookup returns CDR1 DFQATT and CDR2 SNEGSKA (reference sequence). V was clipped by 6 bases and J by 1 base; unmatched bases: 7. The CDR3 contains 15 residues. CDR3 sequence reads: CSANRGLGNTGELFF. The CDR3 coding sequence is TGCAGTGCAAACCGGGGACTAGGGAACACCGGGGAGCTGTTTTTT.

This clonotype was picked up a small number of times. The chain joins TRBV20-1 to TRBJ2-1; no clear D gene. This CDR3 spans 14 amino acids. Germline V gene sequence: CDR1 DFQATT, CDR2 SNEGSKA (reference sequence). Trimming shortened V by 6 bases and J by 6 bases, and 18 bases separated the two germline ends. The CDR3 bases are TGCAGTGCACCGACAAGGACGAACCTCAATGAGCAGTTCTTC. Protein product: CSAPTRTNLNEQFF.

The table lists this clonotype with a few counts. The V and J genes are TRBV6-2 or TRBV6-3 and TRBJ2-5; the D gene is possibly TRBD1 (6 bases). V was clipped by 10 bases and J by 7 bases, with 25 bases between them. Germline-derived CDR1 and CDR2 are MNHEY and SVGEGT. The CDR3 loop spans 15 amino acids. The CDR3 spells CATKTFPQGRSTQYF. Here the CDR3 DNA reads TGTGCCACCAAGACCTTCCCACAGGGCCGGTCGACCCAGTACTTC.

The J gene is TRBJ2-7, the V gene TRBV5-1; 9 nucleotides agree with TRBD1. CDR1 SGHRS and CDR2 YFSETQ come from the germline V gene. The CDR3 covers 15 residues. The ends lost 0 bases at V and 5 bases at J; junction bases unmatched: 6. CDR3 sequence (DNA): TGCGCCAGCAGCTTGGATCCGGGACAGGGAAACGAGCAGTACTTC. It is translated as CASSLDPGQGNEQYF.

The CDR3 DNA follows: TGTGCCAGCAGTGATCCTTTTGGTATCACTGGAAACACCATATATTTT. It yields the protein CASSDPFGITGNTIYF. This chain uses TRBV25-1 with TRBJ1-3; D not resolved. V was pared by 3 bases and J by 2 bases, with 14 bases between. The CDR3 spans 16 residues. Germline V gene sequence: CDR1 MGHDK, CDR2 SYGVNS.

V usage is TRBV3-1 and J usage is TRBJ2-7, with 11 bases identical to TRBD2. This CDR3 has 15 residues. V shed 5 bases and J 2 bases; nucleotides not matched to a gene: 5. Germline V lookup: CDR1 LGHDT, CDR2 YNNKEL (reference sequence). Written as DNA, the CDR3 is TGTGCCAGCAGCACCCGACTAGCGGGGACCTACGAGCAGTACTTC. Translated: CASSTRLAGTYEQYF.

The sample holds many counts of this clonotype. V usage is TRBV5-1 and J usage is TRBJ1-5, with 7 bases matching TRBD1. Trimming cost V 5 bases and J 4 bases; bases outside gene matches: 6. The CDR3 runs 14 residues. Germline CDR1 SGHRS, CDR2 YFSETQ. The CDR3 sequence: CASSRSGGNQPQHF. The CDR3 coding sequence is TGCGCCAGCAGTAGGTCAGGGGGAAATCAGCCCCAGCATTTT.